This T cell receptor beta chain appears in the sequencing data of a study of shared clonotypes between healthy human individuals. Sequencing was performed with immunoSEQ multiplex PCR; in TCRdb, only in-frame clones are kept and a portion is missing. The sample includes 2 million to 2.5 million clones, 80% to 95% of them seen just once. A word on this clone: As yet, its antigen is unknown.

V was pared by 4 bases and J by 4 bases, with 12 bases between. Germline values: CDR1 SGHKS, CDR2 YYEKEE (reference sequence). The length of the CDR3 is 14 residues. The study's findings and limits: Clonotype sharing among donors likely depends on sequencing depth.

This chain joins TRBV5-5 and TRBJ2-1; TRBD1 might be the D (6 bases). Sequenced sample: naive CD4+ T cells from PBMCs. Subset indicated: CD45RA+ positively selected. This receptor was identified in a man aged 18-30 years in good health. Some clones in this sample may be carry-over from other donors' samples. The CDR3 bases are TGTGCCAGCAGCCGTGGACAGTTATACAATGAGCAGTTCTTC. It encodes CASSRGQLYNEQFF. Supplemented by reference TRBV5-5 and TRBJ2-1, the full variable domain reads DAGVTQSPTHLIKTRGQQVTLRCSPISGHKSVSWYQQVLGQGPQFIFQYYEKEERGRGNFPDRFSARQFPNYSSELNVNALLLGDSALYLCASSRGQLYNEQFFGPGTRLTVL.